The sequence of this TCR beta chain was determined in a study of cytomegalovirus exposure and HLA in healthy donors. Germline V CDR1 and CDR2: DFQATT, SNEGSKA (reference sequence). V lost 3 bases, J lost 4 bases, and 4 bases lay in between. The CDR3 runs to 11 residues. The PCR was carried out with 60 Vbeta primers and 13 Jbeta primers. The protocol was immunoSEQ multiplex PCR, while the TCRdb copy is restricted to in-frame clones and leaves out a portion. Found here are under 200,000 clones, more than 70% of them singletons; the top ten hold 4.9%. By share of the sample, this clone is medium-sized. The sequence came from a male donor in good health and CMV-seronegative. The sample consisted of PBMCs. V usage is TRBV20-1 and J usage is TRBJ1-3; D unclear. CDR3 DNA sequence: TGCAGTGCTAGTGCGGGAAACACCATATATTTT. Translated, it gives CSASAGNTIYF.